Following are 22 T cell receptor beta chains from one sample sequenced in a study of a mutant IDH1 vaccine in newly diagnosed glioma. Time point noted: baseline, week 1 (first vaccination visit). Treatment denoted: pre-vaccination baseline after standard-of-care therapy. Sequenced by immunoSEQ multiplex PCR; TCRdb stores in-frame clones only, minus some. The sample includes 75,000 to 100,000 clones, roughly 82% of them seen just once. The input for sequencing was PBMCs, taken from a glioma patient treated with radiotherapy, temozolomide or both. All receptors come from a man in his forties with glioma. Some clones in this sample may be carry-over from other donors' samples.

The chain is built from TRBV6-5 and TRBJ1-6; TRBD1 is a possible D gene (5 bases). V gave up 0 bases and J gave up 7 bases, with 10 bases separating them. The CDR3 has 15 residues. Germline V gives CDR1 MNHEY, CDR2 SVGAGI. CDR3 DNA sequence: TGTGCCAGCAGTTACTCGATAAAGGGGAATTCACCCCTCCACTTT. This gives the protein CASSYSIKGNSPLHF.

This chain joins TRBV10-3 and TRBJ1-2; D is undetermined. Trimming removed 3 bases at V and 8 bases at J, with 7 bases between. Germline V gene sequence: CDR1 ENHRY, CDR2 SYGVKD. This CDR3 is 11 amino acids long. CDR3: CAISEQSGYTF. The CDR3 DNA is TGTGCCATCAGTGAACAATCCGGCTACACCTTC.

The gene calls are TRBV5-5 and TRBJ1-3, with D unclear. This CDR3 is built from 16 residues. Germline CDR1 reads SGHKS; CDR2 reads YYEKEE (reference sequence). The V and J ends lost 2 bases and 0 bases respectively, with 12 bases between them. Here the CDR3 reads CASSFLGVRSGNTIYF. CDR3 DNA: TGTGCCAGCAGCTTTCTCGGAGTGCGCTCTGGAAACACCATATATTTT.

The chain joins TRBV7-9 to TRBJ1-4; a weak D match, TRBD1 (5 bases). Germline loops: CDR1 SEHNR, CDR2 FQNEAQ (reference sequence). The CDR3 totals 15 residues. Trimming shortened V by 4 bases and J by 0 bases, and 9 bases separated the two germline ends. DNA for the CDR3: TGTGCCAGCAGCTCGGGACGGGCAACTAATGAAAAACTGTTTTTT. Translated, it gives CASSSGRATNEKLFF.

The chain couples TRBV14 to TRBJ2-7; D remains unclear. V was cut by 4 bases and J by 1 base, with 11 bases left in between. Germline CDR1 and CDR2: SGHDN and FVKESK. CDR3 length: 14 residues. The DNA for the CDR3 is TGTGCCAGCAGCCCGCAGCCTATTTCCTACGAGCAGTACTTC. Translated: CASSPQPISYEQYF.

The rearrangement uses TRBV25-1 and TRBJ1-5; maybe TRBD1 (5 bases). V was trimmed by 0 bases and J by 2 bases, leaving 11 bases between them. Germline V gives CDR1 MGHDK, CDR2 SYGVNS. This CDR3 is built from 16 residues. This chain's CDR3 is CASSEYQGGGNQPQHF. The DNA for the CDR3 is TGTGCCAGCAGTGAATACCAGGGTGGGGGCAATCAGCCCCAGCATTTT.

The chain recombines TRBV29-1 with TRBJ2-3; D is possibly TRBD1 (7 bases). Germline V gene data show CDR1 as SQVTM and CDR2 as ANQGSEA. The CDR3 runs to 16 residues. V lost 1 base, J lost 3 bases, and 17 bases lay in between. CDR3 nucleotide sequence: TGCAGCGTTGAAGCCGGGAGCAGGGGGTGGACAGATACGCAGTATTTT. Its protein product is CSVEAGSRGWTDTQYF.

The chain uses TRBV7-2 and TRBJ2-6; unclear D gene. This CDR3 spans 15 amino acids. Germline-derived CDR1 and CDR2 are SGHTA and FQGNSA. V was pared by 5 bases and J by 0 bases, with 8 bases between. Here the CDR3 DNA reads TGTGCCAGCAGCCCTTGGAGCTCTGGGGCCAACGTCCTGACTTTC. This translates into CASSPWSSGANVLTF.

The chain recombines TRBV10-3 with TRBJ1-5; D is ambiguous. Trimming removed 9 bases from V and 6 bases from J, with 6 bases in between. Germline CDR1 reads ENHRY; CDR2 reads SYGVKD. This CDR3 contains 10 residues. CDR3 loop: CAIYSQPQHF. The CDR3 DNA reads TGTGCCATATACAGTCAGCCCCAGCATTTT.

This clone has just a few counts. The V call is TRBV19, the J call TRBJ2-5; D might be TRBD1 (6 bases). From germline, CDR1 is LNHDA and CDR2 SQIVND (reference sequence). CDR3 size: 16 residues. The V and J ends lost 5 bases and 4 bases respectively, with 20 bases between them. CDR3 residues: CASSPGQGSLPETQYF. The CDR3 nucleotides are TGTGCCAGTAGTCCGGGGCAGGGGTCGTTGCCAGAGACCCAGTACTTC.

The J gene is TRBJ2-7, the V gene TRBV2; a possible D gene is TRBD2 (6 bases). The CDR3 has 14 amino acids. Germline CDR1 reads SNHLY; CDR2 reads FYNNEI. V shed 3 bases and J shed 8 bases, with 17 bases lying between them. The CDR3 nucleotides read TGTGCCAGCAGTGATCCGGGGGAAACTCCCAAGCAGTACTTC. Amino acid sequence: CASSDPGETPKQYF.

This clone has a single count. This rearrangement joins TRBV27 to TRBJ1-1; TRBD1 is a possible D gene (5 bases). The CDR3 extends over 16 amino acids. Germline lookup yields CDR1 MNHEY and CDR2 SMNVEV (reference sequence). The V and J ends lost 5 bases and 2 bases respectively, with 18 bases between them. The CDR3 nucleotides are TGTGCCAGCAGTACGCGGACGGGACGGGGAAACACTGAAGCTTTCTTT. Encoded protein: CASSTRTGRGNTEAFF.

V gene TRBV6-5 combines with J gene TRBJ1-1; the D is unclear. The V gene's germline CDR1 is MNHEY and CDR2 SVGAGI. This CDR3 contains 15 residues. The germline V and J ends were trimmed by 5 bases and 0 bases, with 13 bases remaining between them. The CDR3 reads CASSPSTSMNTEAFF. In DNA, the CDR3 is TGTGCCAGCAGTCCGTCGACAAGTATGAACACTGAAGCTTTCTTT.

The V and J genes are TRBV6-1 and TRBJ2-6, with 8 nucleotides matching TRBD1. CDR1 and CDR2 from the germline V gene are MNHNS and SASEGT. V was clipped by 2 bases and J by 1 base; unmatched bases: 10. This CDR3 has 19 residues. The chain's CDR3 is CASSEFPPGQESGANVLTF. The CDR3 DNA is TGTGCCAGCAGTGAATTCCCTCCGGGACAGGAATCTGGGGCCAACGTCCTGACTTTC.

The chain's CDR3 is CGRDSNQPQHF. CDR3 DNA sequence: TGTGGGAGGGATAGCAATCAGCCCCAGCATTTT. The chain joins TRBV19 to TRBJ1-5, with no clear D. The V gene's germline CDR1 is LNHDA and CDR2 SQIVND (reference sequence). The CDR3 runs to 11 residues.

The genes are TRBV14 and TRBJ2-3; weak D call: TRBD1 (5 bases). CDR3 length: 15 amino acids. Germline assignment: CDR1 SGHDN and CDR2 FVKESK. Trimming pared 4 bases from V and 0 bases from J, leaving 11 bases between. The CDR3: CASSRQTLSTDTQYF. The CDR3 nucleotides read TGTGCCAGCAGCCGACAGACCTTGAGCACAGATACGCAGTATTTT. Supplemented by reference TRBV14 and TRBJ2-3, the full variable domain reads EAGVTQFPSHSVIEKGQTVTLRCDPISGHDNLYWYRRVMGKEIKFLLHFVKESKQDESGMPNNRFLAERTGGTYSTLKVQPAELEDSGVYFCASSRQTLSTDTQYFGPGTRLTVL.

This clone occurred a few times. This chain uses TRBV11-2 with TRBJ1-6; D gene ambiguous. Trimming removed 8 bases from V and 10 bases from J, with 15 bases in between. There are 13 residues in the CDR3. Germline loops: CDR1 SGHAT, CDR2 FQNNGV. The DNA for the CDR3 is TGTGCCAGCCGTCTATCGGGCACCTCACCCCTCCACTTT. The encoded protein is CASRLSGTSPLHF.

The rearrangement uses TRBV19 and TRBJ1-1, with 11 positions matching TRBD1. V trimming: 5 bases; J trimming: 4 bases; junction bases outside the gene matches: 6. Germline V gene sequence: CDR1 LNHDA, CDR2 SQIVND (reference sequence). This CDR3 is 15 amino acids long. The CDR3 nucleotides read TGTGCCAGTAGTCGGGACAGGGGGGAGGGCACTGAAGCTTTCTTT. It specifies CASSRDRGEGTEAFF.

The J gene is TRBJ1-1, the V gene TRBV18; 7 bases are a match to TRBD1. The CDR3 contains 14 residues. V lost 3 bases, J lost 1 base, and 2 bases stayed unmatched. The germline CDR1 and CDR2 sequences are KGHSH and LQKENI. The CDR3 DNA reads TGTGCCAGCTCACCGGGACAGCAGAACACTGAAGCTTTCTTT. Translated, it gives CASSPGQQNTEAFF.

The V call is TRBV19, the J call TRBJ1-2; TRBD1 matches 9 bases. V shed 7 bases and J 5 bases; nucleotides not matched to a gene: 8. This CDR3 contains 14 residues. CDR1 is LNHDA and CDR2 is SQIVND in the germline V gene (reference sequence). The CDR3 coding sequence is TGTGCCAGTAAAGGGACAGGGATTTCGTATGGCTACACCTTC. Protein product: CASKGTGISYGYTF.

V gene TRBV2 combines with J gene TRBJ2-1; 7 nucleotides line up with TRBD2. In germline, CDR1 is SNHLY, CDR2 FYNNEI. This CDR3 region has 13 residues. Unmatched junction bases numbered 12, after V lost 10 bases and J lost 9 bases. DNA for the CDR3: TGTGCCACCCCGGTGGAGGGCGGGGGTGAGCAGTTCTTC. This sequence encodes CATPVEGGGEQFF.

The V call is TRBV27, the J call TRBJ2-7, with D maybe TRBD1 (5 bases). CDR3 length: 15 residues. Germline lookup yields CDR1 MNHEY and CDR2 SMNVEV (reference sequence). V was shortened by 2 bases and J by 4 bases, with 15 bases between the two germline ends. The CDR3 region is CASSLKGQFSYEQYF. In DNA, the CDR3 is TGTGCCAGCAGTTTAAAGGGGCAGTTCTCATACGAGCAGTACTTC.